The rows below give T cell receptor beta chains drawn from one sample of a study of cytomegalovirus exposure and HLA in healthy donors. Some clones are missing from TCRdb's copy, which holds only in-frame ones; the method was immunoSEQ multiplex PCR. The sample has under 130,000 clones. Sequencing was done on a sample of PBMCs. These receptors were obtained from a man aged 35-49 years in good health and CMV-seronegative. Each CDR3 is given with its conserved first and last residue. D genes are given only for firm matches.

15	TRBJ1-1	TRBV7-9	NA	CASSAFGPRDTEAFF	TGTGCCAGCAGCGCCTTCGGGCCCAGGGACACTGAAGCTTTCTTT
16	TRBJ1-4	TRBV18	NA	CASSPLHGAANEKLFF	TGTGCCAGCTCACCACTCCATGGTGCAGCTAATGAAAAACTGTTTTTT
17	TRBJ2-3	TRBV18	TRBD2	CASSPPRASGHTDTQYF	TGTGCCAGCTCACCACCAAGGGCTAGCGGACACACAGATACGCAGTATTTT
13	TRBJ2-5	TRBV5-4	NA	CASSLGAQETQYF	TGTGCCAGCAGCTTGGGGGCCCAAGAGACCCAGTACTTC
13	TRBJ1-2	TRBV18	NA	CASSPDNIYGYTF	TGTGCCAGCTCACCCGACAACATCTATGGCTACACCTTC
15	TRBJ2-7	TRBV5-1	NA	CASSALPGQTYEQYF	TGCGCCAGCAGCGCGCTGCCGGGACAAACCTACGAGCAGTACTTC
14	TRBJ1-1	TRBV12-1	NA	CASSLKRHNTEAFF	TGTGCCAGCAGCTTGAAGAGACATAACACTGAAGCTTTCTTT
17	TRBJ2-3	TRBV7-8	TRBD2	CASSLARLAPVTDTQYF	TGTGCCAGCAGCTTAGCTCGACTAGCCCCAGTCACAGATACGCAGTATTTT
14	TRBJ2-2	TRBV19	NA	CASSVEHRTGELFF	TGTGCCAGTAGTGTGGAGCATCGCACCGGGGAGCTGTTTTTT
16	TRBJ1-1	TRBV4-1	NA	CASSQLLPEPLIYAFF	TGCGCCAGCAGCCAACTTCTCCCCGAGCCTCTAATCTATGCTTTCTTT
13	TRBJ1-1	TRBV6-6	NA	CASSYRFDTEAFF	TGTGCCAGCAGTTACCGGTTTGACACTGAAGCTTTCTTT
13	TRBJ2-7	TRBV6-1	NA	CASSLGHPYEQYF	TGTGCCAGCAGTTTGGGACACCCCTACGAGCAGTACTTC
15	TRBJ1-5	TRBV2	NA	CASSGKGRVDQPQHF	TGTGCCAGCAGTGGAAAAGGGAGGGTTGACCAGCCCCAGCATTTT
16	TRBJ2-5	TRBV7-9	TRBD1	CASSSGGTGVQETQYF	TGTGCCAGCAGCTCAGGGGGGACAGGGGTACAAGAGACCCAGTACTTC
11	TRBJ2-1	TRBV2	NA	CASSEAGDEFF	TGTGCCAGCAGTGAAGCAGGGGATGAGTTCTTC
17	TRBJ2-3	TRBV4-2	NA	CASSLMGGQTSTDTQYF	TGTGCCAGCAGCCTAATGGGCGGACAGACTAGCACAGATACGCAGTATTTT
14	TRBJ2-7	TRBV11-3	TRBD1	CASSTTTGSYEQYF	TGTGCCAGCAGCACCACGACAGGGTCCTACGAGCAGTACTTC
13	TRBJ2-3	TRBV6-4	TRBD2	CASSGTSGDTQYF	TGTGCCAGCAGTGGGACTAGCGGGGATACGCAGTATTTT
16	TRBJ1-5	TRBV7-8	NA	CASSPSPGAMNQPQHF	TGTGCCAGCAGCCCCTCCCCAGGGGCGATGAATCAGCCCCAGCATTTT
13	TRBJ1-6	TRBV18	NA	CASSQLGDSPLHF	TGTGCCAGCTCACAACTCGGGGATTCACCCCTCCACTTT
13	TRBJ1-1	TRBV11-3	NA	CASSSRQNTEAFF	TGTGCCAGCAGCTCCCGACAGAACACTGAAGCTTTCTTT
15	TRBJ2-2	TRBV29-1	TRBD2	CSVAVTSGKAGELFF	TGCAGCGTCGCGGTCACTAGCGGGAAAGCCGGGGAGCTGTTTTTT
15	TRBJ1-5	TRBV7-2	TRBD1	CASSSISGGIQPQHF	TGTGCCAGCAGCTCAATTTCAGGGGGGATTCAGCCCCAGCATTTT
18	TRBJ2-5	TRBV7-8	TRBD1	CASSSERRTGVLRETQYF	TGTGCCAGCAGTTCCGAGCGCCGAACAGGGGTTCTTAGAGAGACCCAGTACTTC
15	TRBJ1-2	TRBV6-5	NA	CASSFTIGELYGYTF	TGTGCCAGCAGCTTCACTATCGGAGAACTCTATGGCTACACCTTC
15	TRBJ2-7	TRBV18	TRBD2	CASSPPNREGYEQYF	TGTGCCAGCTCACCACCTAACCGGGAGGGGTACGAGCAGTACTTC
14	TRBJ2-7	TRBV19	TRBD1	CASQAGTGVGEQYF	TGTGCCAGCCAGGCAGGGACAGGGGTCGGCGAGCAGTACTTC
15	TRBJ1-3	TRBV7-2	TRBD1	CASSSNQGVGNTIYF	TGTGCCAGCAGCTCGAACCAGGGGGTTGGAAACACCATATATTTT
14	TRBJ2-1	TRBV7-2	NA	CASSTRQIGLEGFF	TGTGCCAGCAGCACCCGCCAGATCGGGTTGGAAGGGTTCTTC
12	TRBJ2-1	TRBV29-1	NA	CSVVTGVDEQFF	TGCAGCGTTGTGACGGGGGTGGATGAGCAGTTCTTC
15	TRBJ2-7	TRBV12-5	TRBD2	CASGLAGGFNYEQYF	TGTGCTAGTGGACTAGCGGGGGGGTTCAACTACGAGCAGTACTTC
16	TRBJ2-7	TRBV27	NA	CASSSFPGLGEYEQYF	TGTGCCAGCAGTTCGTTCCCGGGACTGGGGGAATACGAGCAGTACTTC
15	TRBJ2-3	TRBV28	NA	CASTSGTRDTDTQYF	TGTGCCAGCACCTCTGGGACAAGGGACACAGATACGCAGTATTTT
13	TRBJ2-7	TRBV2	NA	CATLNTDSGEQYF	TGTGCCACCCTAAACACGGATTCGGGTGAGCAGTACTTC
14	TRBJ1-6	TRBV6-1	TRBD1	CASSERTGHSPLHF	TGTGCCAGCAGTGAACGGACAGGGCATTCACCCCTCCACTTT
12	TRBJ1-1	TRBV7-9	NA	CASSLGDAEAFF	TGTGCCAGCAGCTTAGGAGATGCCGAGGCTTTCTTT
16	TRBJ2-5	TRBV7-6	TRBD2	CASSPWTSGGLETQYF	TGTGCCAGCAGCCCCTGGACTAGCGGGGGGCTGGAGACCCAGTACTTC
12	TRBJ2-7	TRBV29-1	NA	CSVARDLNEQYF	TGCAGCGTTGCCAGGGATTTGAACGAGCAGTACTTC
15	TRBJ1-1	TRBV15	TRBD1	CATSSDRGANTEAFF	TGTGCCACCAGCAGCGACAGGGGGGCGAACACTGAAGCTTTCTTT
14	TRBJ1-2	TRBV6-5	NA	CASSSRGREVGYTF	TGTGCCAGCAGTTCCCGGGGGCGGGAGGTTGGCTACACCTTC
15	TRBJ1-1	TRBV6-7	NA	CASVLYSTGNTEAFF	TGTGCCAGTGTACTATACTCCACAGGGAACACTGAAGCTTTCTTT
12	TRBJ2-1	TRBV29-1	NA	CSVGRGNNEQFF	TGCAGCGTTGGGCGGGGCAACAATGAGCAGTTCTTC
15	TRBJ2-7	TRBV5-1	TRBD1	CASSLTGGSSYEQYF	TGCGCCAGCAGCCTTACAGGGGGCAGCTCCTACGAGCAGTACTTC
14	TRBJ1-5	TRBV28	NA	CASSFGAPGQPQHF	TGTGCCAGCAGTTTTGGGGCCCCGGGTCAGCCCCAGCATTTT
13	TRBJ1-5	TRBV7-2	NA	CASSPHSNQPQHF	TGTGCCAGCAGCCCCCATTCCAATCAGCCCCAGCATTTT
17	TRBJ1-1	TRBV5-1	TRBD1	CASSTLRSGGLHTEAFF	TGCGCCAGCAGCACCCTTCGGTCAGGGGGATTACACACTGAAGCTTTCTTT
17	TRBJ2-2	TRBV4-3	TRBD2	CASSQTAGGINTGELFF	TGCGCCAGCAGCCAAACAGCGGGAGGTATAAACACCGGGGAGCTGTTTTTT
17	TRBJ2-2	TRBV7-9	NA	CASSPKEGGVVTGELFF	TGTGCCAGCAGCCCAAAGGAGGGCGGGGTGGTCACCGGGGAGCTGTTTTTT
15	TRBJ1-4	TRBV9	NA	CASSVGWTTNEKLFF	TGTGCCAGCAGCGTCGGGTGGACAACTAATGAAAAACTGTTTTTT
13	TRBJ1-1	TRBV10-1	TRBD1	CASSESGQAEAFF	TGCGCCAGCAGTGAGTCCGGACAGGCCGAAGCTTTCTTT